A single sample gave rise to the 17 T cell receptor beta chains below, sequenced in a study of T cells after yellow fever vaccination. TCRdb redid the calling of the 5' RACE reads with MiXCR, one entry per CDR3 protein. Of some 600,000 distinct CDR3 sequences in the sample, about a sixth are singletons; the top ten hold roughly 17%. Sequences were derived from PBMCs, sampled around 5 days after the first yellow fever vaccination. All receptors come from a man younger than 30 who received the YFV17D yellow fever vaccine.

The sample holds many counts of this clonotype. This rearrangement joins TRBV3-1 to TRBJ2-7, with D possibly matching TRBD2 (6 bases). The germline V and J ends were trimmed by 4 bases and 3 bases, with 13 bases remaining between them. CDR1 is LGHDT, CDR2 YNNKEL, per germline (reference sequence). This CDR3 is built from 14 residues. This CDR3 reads CASSPGTGLYEQYV. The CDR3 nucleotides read TGTGCCAGCAGCCCAGGGACTGGACTCTACGAGCAGTACGTC.

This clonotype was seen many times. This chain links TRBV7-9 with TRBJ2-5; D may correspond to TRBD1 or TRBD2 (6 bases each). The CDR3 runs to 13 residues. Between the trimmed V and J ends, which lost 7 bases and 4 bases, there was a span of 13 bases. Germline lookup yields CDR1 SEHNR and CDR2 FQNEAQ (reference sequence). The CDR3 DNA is TGTGCCAGCATTCGGGGGCTAGGAGAGACCCAGTACTTC. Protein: CASIRGLGETQYF.

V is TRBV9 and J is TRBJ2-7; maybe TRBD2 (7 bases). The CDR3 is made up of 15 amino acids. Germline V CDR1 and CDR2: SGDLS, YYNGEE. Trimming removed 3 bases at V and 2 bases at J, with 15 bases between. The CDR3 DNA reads TGTGCCAGCAGCGCGACCATCGGGGGGCCCTACGAGCAGTACGTC. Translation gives CASSATIGGPYEQYV.

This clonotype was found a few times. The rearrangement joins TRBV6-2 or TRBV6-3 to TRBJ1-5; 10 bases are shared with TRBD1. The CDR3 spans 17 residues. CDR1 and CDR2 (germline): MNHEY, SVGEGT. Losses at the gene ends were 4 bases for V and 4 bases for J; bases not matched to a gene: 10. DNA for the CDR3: TGTGCCAGCAGTTCCAACCCAAGGACAGGGGGGAATCAGCCCCAGCATTTT. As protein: CASSSNPRTGGNQPQHF.

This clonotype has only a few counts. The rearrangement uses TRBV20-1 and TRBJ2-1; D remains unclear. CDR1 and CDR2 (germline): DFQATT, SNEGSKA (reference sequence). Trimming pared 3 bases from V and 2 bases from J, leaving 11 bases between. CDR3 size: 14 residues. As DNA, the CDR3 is TGCAGTGCTAGTAGGCTCGATACCTACAATGAGCAGTTCTTC. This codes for CSASRLDTYNEQFF.

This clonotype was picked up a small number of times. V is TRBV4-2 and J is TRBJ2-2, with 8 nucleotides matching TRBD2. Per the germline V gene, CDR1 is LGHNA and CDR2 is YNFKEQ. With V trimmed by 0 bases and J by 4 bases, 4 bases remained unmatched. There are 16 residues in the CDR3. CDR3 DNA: TGTGCCAGCAGCCAAGAGACTAGCGACGCCACCGGGGAGCTGTTTTTT. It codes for CASSQETSDATGELFF.

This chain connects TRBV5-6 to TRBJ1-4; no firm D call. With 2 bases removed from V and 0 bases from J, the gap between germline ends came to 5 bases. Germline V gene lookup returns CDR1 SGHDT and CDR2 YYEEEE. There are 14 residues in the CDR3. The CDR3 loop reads CASSLRPTNEKLFF. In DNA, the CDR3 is TGTGCCAGCAGCTTAAGGCCAACTAATGAAAAACTGTTTTTT.

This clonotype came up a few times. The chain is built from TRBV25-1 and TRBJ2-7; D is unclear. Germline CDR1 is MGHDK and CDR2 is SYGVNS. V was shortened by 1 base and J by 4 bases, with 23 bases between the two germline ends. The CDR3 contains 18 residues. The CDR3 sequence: CASSESVGKRPGSYEQYF. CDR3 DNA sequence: TGTGCCAGCAGTGAATCTGTAGGGAAAAGACCCGGGTCGTACGAGCAGTACTTC.

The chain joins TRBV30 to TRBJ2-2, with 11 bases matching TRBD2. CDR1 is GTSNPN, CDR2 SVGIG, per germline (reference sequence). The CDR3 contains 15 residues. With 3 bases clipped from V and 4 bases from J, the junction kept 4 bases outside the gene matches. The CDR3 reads CAWSPLAGGTGELFF. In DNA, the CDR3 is TGTGCCTGGAGCCCTCTAGCGGGGGGCACCGGGGAGCTGTTTTTT.

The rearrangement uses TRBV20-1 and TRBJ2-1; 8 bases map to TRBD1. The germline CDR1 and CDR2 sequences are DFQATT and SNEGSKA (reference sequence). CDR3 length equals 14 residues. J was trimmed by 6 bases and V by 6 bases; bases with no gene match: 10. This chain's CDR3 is CSAPPQGAFNEQFF. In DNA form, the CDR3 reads TGCAGTGCCCCCCCCCAGGGGGCATTCAATGAGCAGTTCTTC.

The chain's CDR3 is CASSPGQVFQETQYF. In DNA form, the CDR3 reads TGTGCCAGCTCGCCGGGACAGGTTTTCCAAGAGACCCAGTACTTC. The rearrangement links TRBV18 to TRBJ2-5; TRBD1 matches 8 bases. Germline V CDR1 and CDR2: KGHSH, LQKENI. The trim removed 6 bases at V and 1 base at J, leaving 7 bases unmatched. This CDR3 spans 15 amino acids.

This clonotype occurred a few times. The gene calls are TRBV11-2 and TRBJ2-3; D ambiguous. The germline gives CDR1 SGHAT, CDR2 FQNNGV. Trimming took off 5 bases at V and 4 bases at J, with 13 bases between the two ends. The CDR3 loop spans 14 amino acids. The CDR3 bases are TGTGCCAGCAGCCAACCCCCACGGTCAGATACGCAGTATTTT. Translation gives CASSQPPRSDTQYF.

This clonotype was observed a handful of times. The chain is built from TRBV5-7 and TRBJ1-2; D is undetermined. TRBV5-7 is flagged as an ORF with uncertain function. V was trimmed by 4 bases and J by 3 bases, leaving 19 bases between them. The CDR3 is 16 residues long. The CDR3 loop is CASSPAGRPIYYGYTF. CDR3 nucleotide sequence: TGTGCCAGCAGCCCGGCGGGCAGGCCAATCTACTATGGCTACACCTTC.

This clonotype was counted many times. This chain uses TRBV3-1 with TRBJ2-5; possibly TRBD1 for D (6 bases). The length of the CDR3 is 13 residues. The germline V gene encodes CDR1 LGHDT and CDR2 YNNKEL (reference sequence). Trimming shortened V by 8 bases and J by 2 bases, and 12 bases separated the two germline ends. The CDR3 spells CASSRTEQETQYF. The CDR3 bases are TGTGCCAGCTCCCGGACAGAACAAGAGACCCAGTACTTC.

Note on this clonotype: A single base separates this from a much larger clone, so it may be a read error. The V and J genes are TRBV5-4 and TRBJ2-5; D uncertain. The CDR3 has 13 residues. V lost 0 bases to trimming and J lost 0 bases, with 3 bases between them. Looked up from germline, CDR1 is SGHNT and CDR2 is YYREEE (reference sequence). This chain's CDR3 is CASSLEDQETQYF. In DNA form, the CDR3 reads TGTGCCAGCAGCTTGGAAGACCAAGAGACCCAGTACTTC.

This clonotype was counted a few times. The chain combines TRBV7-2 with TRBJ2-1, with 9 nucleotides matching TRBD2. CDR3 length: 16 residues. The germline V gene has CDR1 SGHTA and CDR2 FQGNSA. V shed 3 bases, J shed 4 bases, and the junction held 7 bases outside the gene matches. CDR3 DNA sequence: TGTGCCAGCAGCTTGGTGGGCGGGGGGGCGTACAATGAGCAGTTCTTC. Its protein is CASSLVGGGAYNEQFF.

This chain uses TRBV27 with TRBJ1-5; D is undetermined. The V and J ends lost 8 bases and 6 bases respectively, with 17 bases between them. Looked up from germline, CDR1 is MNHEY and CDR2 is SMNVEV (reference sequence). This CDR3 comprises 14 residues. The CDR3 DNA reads TGTGCCAGCGGAAAACCCCGGAGTGGTCAGCCCCAGCATTTT. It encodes CASGKPRSGQPQHF.